This T cell receptor (beta chain) stems from a study of blood T cell repertoires in COVID-19. Data came from immunoSEQ multiplex PCR; TCRdb stores just in-frame clones and leaves some out. The table has 310,000 or so clones, over 80% seen once; the top ten hold 9.9%. This CDR3 has 15 residues. V was pared by 3 bases and J by 7 bases, with 7 bases of the junction left unmatched. From germline, CDR1 is KGHDR and CDR2 SFDVKD. Material for sequencing was peripheral blood. The sequence was obtained from a man aged 30-40 years with COVID-19, enrolled during active disease. V usage is TRBV24-1 and J usage is TRBJ2-1; 8 nucleotides agree with TRBD2. The CDR3 region has the DNA TGTGCCACCAGTGATGCCACTAGCGGATGGAATGAGCAGTTCTTC. This sequence encodes CATSDATSGWNEQFF.